The 8 T cell receptor beta chains below come from one sample, sequenced in a study of molecular identifiers for immune sequencing clone quantification. TCRdb itself ran the PCR reads through MiXCR, one entry per CDR3 protein. The sample records about half a million distinct CDR3 sequences, 20% to 25% being singletons. Sequencing was carried out using naive CD8+ T cells from blood, with Jurkat cell RNA spiked in. Regarding subset: FACS-sorted CD8+CD4-CCR7+CD45RA+ naive T cells. The receptors here all came from a human donor in good health. Some libraries in this study had Jurkat cell RNA spiked in.

Many counts were recorded for this clonotype. The CDR3 DNA reads as TGTGCCAGCAGCCGCCGGGACAGGGTATCCACAGATACGCAGTATTTT. Translation: CASSRRDRVSTDTQYF. The chain recombines TRBV14 with TRBJ2-3; 9 nucleotides agree with TRBD1. Trimming cost V 4 bases and J 2 bases; bases outside gene matches: 7. The CDR3 covers 16 residues. CDR1 and CDR2 (germline): SGHDN, FVKESK.

This clonotype has a handful of counts. The chain joins TRBV4-1 to TRBJ2-2; TRBD2 might be the D (6 bases). V was shortened by 0 bases and J by 3 bases, with 11 bases between the two germline ends. CDR3 length equals 16 residues. Germline values: CDR1 MGHRA, CDR2 YSYEKL. CDR3 DNA: TGCGCCAGCAGCCAAGATGGTAGCGGTTACACCGGGGAGCTGTTTTTT. This sequence encodes CASSQDGSGYTGELFF.

To note about this clonotype: A much more abundant neighbour one base away suggests this may be a read error. V usage is TRBV2 and J usage is TRBJ1-5, with D maybe TRBD1 (5 bases). The CDR3 extends over 18 amino acids. The V gene lost 5 bases and the J gene lost 3 bases, with 23 bases spanning the gap. The germline CDR1 and CDR2 sequences are SNHLY and FYNNEI. This chain's CDR3 is CASSSEQDSPASNQPQHF. In nucleotides, the CDR3 is TGTGCCAGCAGTTCAGAGCAAGACAGCCCTGCGTCCAATCAGCCCCAGCATTTT.

This clonotype was detected ten times or more. The chain is built from TRBV5-5 and TRBJ2-5; D is perhaps TRBD1 (6 bases). The ends were cut back, 5 bases at V and 5 bases at J, with 16 bases in the middle. CDR1 is SGHKS and CDR2 is YYEKEE in the germline V gene (reference sequence). This CDR3 spans 14 amino acids. The CDR3 loop reads CASRPDRLEETQYF. The CDR3 DNA sequence: TGTGCCAGCAGGCCGGACAGATTAGAGGAGACCCAGTACTTC.

The V and J genes are TRBV6-2 or TRBV6-3 and TRBJ2-1; D may be TRBD1 (6 bases). V was trimmed by 7 bases and J by 15 bases, leaving 16 bases between them. Germline V CDR1 and CDR2: MNHEY, SVGEGT. The CDR3 spans 11 residues. CDR3: CASTRGLRWFF. The CDR3 DNA follows: TGTGCCAGCACCAGGGGTTTACGTTGGTTCTTC.

This clonotype was detected a few times. The V gene is TRBV4-1, the J gene TRBJ2-7; 7 bases fit TRBD2. The germline gives CDR1 MGHRA, CDR2 YSYEKL. The length of the CDR3 is 15 residues. The J segment lost 3 bases and the V segment lost 3 bases, leaving 8 bases of the junction unmatched. The CDR3 coding sequence is TGCGCCAGCAGCCATAAAATCGGGGGGATCTACGAGCAGTACTTC. The encoded protein is CASSHKIGGIYEQYF.

V gene TRBV2 combines with J gene TRBJ2-7, with TRBD2 identical over 9 bases. V shed 8 bases and J 3 bases; nucleotides not matched to a gene: 8. CDR3 size: 14 residues. Per the germline V gene, CDR1 is SNHLY and CDR2 is FYNNEI. The CDR3 sequence: CASGAGSGGYEQYF. As DNA, the CDR3 is TGTGCCAGCGGGGCCGGTAGCGGGGGCTACGAGCAGTACTTC.

This clonotype came up many times. The rearrangement uses TRBV6-5 and TRBJ2-2; D gene uncertain. The CDR3 sequence is 14 residues long. V dropped 0 bases and J dropped 0 bases, with 2 bases sitting between them. CDR1 MNHEY and CDR2 SVGAGI come from the germline V gene. This CDR3 reads CASSYSTNTGELFF. CDR3 bases: TGTGCCAGCAGTTACTCGACGAACACCGGGGAGCTGTTTTTT.